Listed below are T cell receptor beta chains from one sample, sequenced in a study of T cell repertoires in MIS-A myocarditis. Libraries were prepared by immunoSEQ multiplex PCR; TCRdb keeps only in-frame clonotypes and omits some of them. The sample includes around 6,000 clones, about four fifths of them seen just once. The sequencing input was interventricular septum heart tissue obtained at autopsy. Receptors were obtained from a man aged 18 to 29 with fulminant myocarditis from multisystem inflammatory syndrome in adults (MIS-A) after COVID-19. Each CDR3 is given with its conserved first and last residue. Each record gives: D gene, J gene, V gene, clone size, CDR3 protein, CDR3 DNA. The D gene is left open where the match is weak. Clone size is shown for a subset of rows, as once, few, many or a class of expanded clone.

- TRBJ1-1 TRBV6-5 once CASRPIQVTNTEAFF TGTGCCAGCAGACCAATACAGGTTACGAACACTGAAGCTTTCTTT
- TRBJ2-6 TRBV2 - CASRLRRRAGANVLTF TGTGCCAGCAGACTCCGGCGAAGGGCTGGGGCCAACGTCCTGACTTTC
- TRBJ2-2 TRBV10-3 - CATRGWGTGELFF TGTGCCACGCGGGGTTGGGGCACCGGGGAGCTGTTTTTT
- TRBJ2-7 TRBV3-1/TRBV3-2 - CASSLIGEQYF TGTGCCAGCAGCCTGATTGGCGAGCAGTACTTC
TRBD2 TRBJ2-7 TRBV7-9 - CASSSSGGPWEQYF TGTGCCAGCAGCAGTTCGGGAGGCCCTTGGGAGCAGTACTTC
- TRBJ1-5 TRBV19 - CASSMFPIDSNQPQHF TGTGCCAGTAGTATGTTTCCCATAGATAGCAATCAGCCCCAGCATTTT
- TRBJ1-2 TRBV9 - CASSLGPGGGGGYTF TGTGCCAGCAGCTTGGGACCCGGGGGCGGAGGTGGCTACACCTTC
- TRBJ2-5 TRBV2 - CASIRGNGETQYF TGTGCCAGCATTCGGGGTAATGGAGAGACCCAGTACTTC
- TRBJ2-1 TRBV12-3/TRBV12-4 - CANSFTGFYEQFF TGTGCCAACAGTTTTACAGGGTTTTATGAGCAGTTCTTC
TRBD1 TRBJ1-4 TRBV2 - CASRRQGATNEKLFF TGTGCCAGCAGACGACAGGGGGCAACTAATGAAAAACTGTTTTTT
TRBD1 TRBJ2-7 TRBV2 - CASTVDRVGEQYF TGTGCCAGCACCGTGGACAGGGTTGGCGAGCAGTACTTC
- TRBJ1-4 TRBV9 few CASSVGGRRNEKLFF TGTGCCAGCAGCGTAGGGGGACGGAGAAATGAAAAACTGTTTTTT